A selection of T cell receptor beta chains follows, all from one sample in a study of blood T cell repertoires in COVID-19. The table came from immunoSEQ multiplex PCR; TCRdb's copy has only in-frame clones and leaves some out. The sample carries 150,000 to 200,000 clones, around 84% recorded once. The sequenced sample consisted of peripheral blood. These receptors were obtained from a middle-aged man with active or convalescent COVID-19. CDR3s include the opening cysteine and the closing phenylalanine or tryptophan. The size entry is marked missing in some rows and otherwise reads once, few, many or a size class.

j_call v_call clone_size cdr3_length cdr3_aa
TRBJ2-7 TRBV5-6 . 14 CASSVYRGTYEQYF
TRBJ2-5 TRBV11-2 once 13 CASSTGQQETQYF
TRBJ1-2 TRBV6-6 . 14 CASSALQGGDGYTF
TRBJ2-7 TRBV12-3/TRBV12-4 . 13 CASSGQGFYEQYF
TRBJ2-5 TRBV20-1 . 11 CSANQKETQYF
TRBJ1-3 TRBV7-9 . 14 CASSWNRGGNTIYF
TRBJ1-1 TRBV4-1 . 20 CASSQEKSFWGEVRNTEAFF
TRBJ2-5 TRBV10-1 . 16 CASSEGSRGGAETQYF
TRBJ1-4 TRBV5-1 . 15 CASSDSQGEDEKLFF
TRBJ1-3 TRBV7-9 . 15 CASRPQGSSGNTIYF
TRBJ2-2 TRBV30 . 14 CAWSESANTGELFF
TRBJ1-4 TRBV18 . 14 CASSPTGGGEKLFF
TRBJ2-3 TRBV27 . 14 CASSPYRDYLTQYF
TRBJ2-5 TRBV7-3 . 15 CASSLIRGSQETQYF
TRBJ2-5 TRBV15 . 15 CATRREPRQEETQYF
TRBJ2-2 TRBV5-4 . 12 CASSVAPGELFF
TRBJ2-5 TRBV7-2 . 13 CASSVSRGETQYF